The T cell receptor beta chain described here comes from a study of T cell clonality in common variable immunodeficiency. Broader study findings: CVID patient heterogeneity limited repertoire-clinical complication correlations. Compared with healthy controls, CVID subjects showed increased TCRbeta clonality, mostly in about a third.

Germline values: CDR1 SGHKS, CDR2 YYEKEE (reference sequence). The CDR3 sequence is 14 residues long. V was clipped by 1 base and J by 2 bases; unmatched bases: 1. Caucasian heritage predominated among both patients and controls. Heparinized whole blood, roughly 5 to 9 ml, came from each donor. This table comes from immunoSEQ multiplex PCR, and its TCRdb copy is limited to in-frame clones, with some not included. The sample presents tens of thousands of clones, none singletons. This clone was found many times. Its specificity is not known. From the germline J gene comes the end of the CDR3, since the read stops 3 residues before it.

This receptor was obtained from a person aged 18-69 years in good health. Sequencing used peripheral blood mononuclear cells. The J gene is TRBJ1-1, the V gene TRBV5-5; 8 bases agree with TRBD1. This chain's CDR3 is CASSLQGANTEAFF. The CDR3 DNA, read in part, is TGTGCCAGCAGCTTGCAGGGGGCTAACACTGAA.